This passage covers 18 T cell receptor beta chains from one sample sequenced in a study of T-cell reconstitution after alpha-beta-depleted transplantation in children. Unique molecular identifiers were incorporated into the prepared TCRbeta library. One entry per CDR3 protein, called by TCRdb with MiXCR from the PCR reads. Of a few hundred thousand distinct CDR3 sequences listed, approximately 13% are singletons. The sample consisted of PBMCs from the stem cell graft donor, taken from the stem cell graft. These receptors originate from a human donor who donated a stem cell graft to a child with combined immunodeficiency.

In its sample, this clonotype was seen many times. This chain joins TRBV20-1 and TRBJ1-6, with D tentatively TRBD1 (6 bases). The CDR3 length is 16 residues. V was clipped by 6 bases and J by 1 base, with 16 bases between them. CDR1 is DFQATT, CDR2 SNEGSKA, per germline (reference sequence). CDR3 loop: CSAGQGSLSYNSPLHF. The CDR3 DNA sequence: TGCAGTGCAGGGCAGGGGTCTTTGTCCTATAATTCACCCCTCCACTTT.

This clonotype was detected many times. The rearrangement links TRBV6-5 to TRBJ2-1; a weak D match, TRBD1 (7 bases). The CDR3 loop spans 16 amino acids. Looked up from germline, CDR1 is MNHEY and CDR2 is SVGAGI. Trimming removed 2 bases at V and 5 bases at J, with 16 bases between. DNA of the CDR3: TGTGCCAGCAGTTACGGGGCAGGGGGGAAAGACAATGAGCAGTTCTTC. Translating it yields CASSYGAGGKDNEQFF.

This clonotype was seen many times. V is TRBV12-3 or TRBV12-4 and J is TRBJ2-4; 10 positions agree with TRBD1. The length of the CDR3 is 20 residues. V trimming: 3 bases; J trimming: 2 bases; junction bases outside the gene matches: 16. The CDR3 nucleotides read TGTGCCAGCAGTTTCGGACTCGGACAGGGGGAGCAATATTCCAAAAACATTCAGTACTTC. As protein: CASSFGLGQGEQYSKNIQYF.

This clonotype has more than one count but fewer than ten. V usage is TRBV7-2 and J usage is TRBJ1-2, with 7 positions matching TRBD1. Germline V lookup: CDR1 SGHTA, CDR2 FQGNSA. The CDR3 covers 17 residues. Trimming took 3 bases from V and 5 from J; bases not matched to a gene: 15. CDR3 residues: CASSFTGELRLIYGYTF. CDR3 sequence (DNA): TGTGCCAGCAGCTTCACAGGGGAACTACGCCTCATATATGGCTACACCTTC.

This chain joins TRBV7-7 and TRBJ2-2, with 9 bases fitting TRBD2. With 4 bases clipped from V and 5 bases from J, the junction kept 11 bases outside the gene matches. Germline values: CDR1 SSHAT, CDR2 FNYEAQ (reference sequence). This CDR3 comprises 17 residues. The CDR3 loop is CASSSNEAGGFTGELFF. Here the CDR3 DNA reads TGTGCCAGCAGCTCGAACGAGGCGGGAGGGTTTACCGGGGAGCTGTTTTTT.

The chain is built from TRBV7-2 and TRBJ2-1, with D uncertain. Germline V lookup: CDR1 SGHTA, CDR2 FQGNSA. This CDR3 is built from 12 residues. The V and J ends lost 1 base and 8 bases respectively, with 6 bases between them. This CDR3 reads CASSLGAYEQFF. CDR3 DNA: TGTGCCAGCAGCTTAGGGGCGTATGAGCAGTTCTTC.

The CDR3: CSARESLSTYQPQHF. The DNA for the CDR3 is TGCAGTGCTAGAGAGTCACTCTCCACTTATCAGCCCCAGCATTTT. The rearrangement joins TRBV20-1 to TRBJ1-5, with D unresolved. The CDR3 extends over 15 amino acids. CDR1 and CDR2 (germline): DFQATT, SNEGSKA (reference sequence). Trimming shortened V by 0 bases and J by 5 bases, and 14 bases separated the two germline ends.

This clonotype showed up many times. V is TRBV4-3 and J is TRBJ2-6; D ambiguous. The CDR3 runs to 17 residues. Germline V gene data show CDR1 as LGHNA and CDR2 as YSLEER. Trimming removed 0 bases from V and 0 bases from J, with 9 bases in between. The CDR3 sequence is CASSQDSAFSGANVLTF. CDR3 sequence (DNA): TGCGCCAGCAGCCAAGATTCGGCCTTCTCTGGGGCCAACGTCCTGACTTTC.

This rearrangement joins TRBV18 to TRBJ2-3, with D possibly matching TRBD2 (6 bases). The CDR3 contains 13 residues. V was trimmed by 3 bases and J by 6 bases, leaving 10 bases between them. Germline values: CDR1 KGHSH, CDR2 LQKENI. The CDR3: CASSPSGEDTQYF. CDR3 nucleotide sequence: TGTGCCAGCTCACCCTCGGGGGAGGATACGCAGTATTTT.

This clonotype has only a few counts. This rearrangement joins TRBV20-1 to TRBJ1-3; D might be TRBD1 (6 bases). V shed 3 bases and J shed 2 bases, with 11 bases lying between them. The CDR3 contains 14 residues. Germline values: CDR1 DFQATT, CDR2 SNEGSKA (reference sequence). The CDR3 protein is CSASLDSTGNTIYF. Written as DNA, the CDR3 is TGCAGTGCTAGCTTGGACAGCACTGGAAACACCATATATTTT.

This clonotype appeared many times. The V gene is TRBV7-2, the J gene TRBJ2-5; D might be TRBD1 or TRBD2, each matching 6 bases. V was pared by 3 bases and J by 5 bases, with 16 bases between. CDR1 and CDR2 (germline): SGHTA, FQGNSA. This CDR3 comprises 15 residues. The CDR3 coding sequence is TGTGCCAGCAGCTTGGCCGGACAGAGCGGGGAGACCCAGTACTTC. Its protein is CASSLAGQSGETQYF.

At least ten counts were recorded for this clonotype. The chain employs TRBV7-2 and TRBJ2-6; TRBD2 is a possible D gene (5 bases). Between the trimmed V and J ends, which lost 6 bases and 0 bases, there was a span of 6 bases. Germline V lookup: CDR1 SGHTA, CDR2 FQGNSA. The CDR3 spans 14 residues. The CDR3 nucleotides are TGTGCCAGCAGTGGAGGCTCTGGGGCCAACGTCCTGACTTTC. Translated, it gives CASSGGSGANVLTF.

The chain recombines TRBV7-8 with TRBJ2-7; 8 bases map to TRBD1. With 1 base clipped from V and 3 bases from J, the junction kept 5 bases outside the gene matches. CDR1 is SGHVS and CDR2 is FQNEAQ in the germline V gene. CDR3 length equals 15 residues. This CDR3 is CASSLEDRVVYEQYF. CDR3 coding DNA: TGTGCCAGCAGCTTAGAGGACAGGGTAGTCTACGAGCAGTACTTC.

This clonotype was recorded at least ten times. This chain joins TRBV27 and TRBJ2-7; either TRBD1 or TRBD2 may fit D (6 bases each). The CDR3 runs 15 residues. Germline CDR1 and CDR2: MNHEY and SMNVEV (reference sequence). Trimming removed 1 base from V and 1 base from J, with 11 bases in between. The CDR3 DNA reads TGTGCCAGCAGTTTATGGGGGGCGAGGTCCTACGAGCAGTACTTC. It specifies CASSLWGARSYEQYF.

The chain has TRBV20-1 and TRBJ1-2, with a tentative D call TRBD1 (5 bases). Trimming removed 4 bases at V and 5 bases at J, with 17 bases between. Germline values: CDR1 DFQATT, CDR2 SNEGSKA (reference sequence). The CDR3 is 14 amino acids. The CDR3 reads CSATGTPVRYGYTF. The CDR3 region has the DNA TGCAGTGCTACTGGGACCCCGGTGAGATATGGCTACACCTTC.

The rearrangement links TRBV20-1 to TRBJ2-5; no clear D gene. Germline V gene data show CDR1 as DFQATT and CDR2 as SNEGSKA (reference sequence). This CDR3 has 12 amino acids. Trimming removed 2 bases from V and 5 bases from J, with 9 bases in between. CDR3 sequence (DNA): TGCAGTGCTAGATATAGTGAGGAGACCCAGTACTTC. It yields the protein CSARYSEETQYF.

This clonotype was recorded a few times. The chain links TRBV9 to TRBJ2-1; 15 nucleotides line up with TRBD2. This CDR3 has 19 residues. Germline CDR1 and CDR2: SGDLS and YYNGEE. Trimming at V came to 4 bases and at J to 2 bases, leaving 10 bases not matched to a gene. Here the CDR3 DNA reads TGTGCCAGCAGCATCGGGACTAGCGGGAGGCCGGGGACCTACAATGAGCAGTTCTTC. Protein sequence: CASSIGTSGRPGTYNEQFF.

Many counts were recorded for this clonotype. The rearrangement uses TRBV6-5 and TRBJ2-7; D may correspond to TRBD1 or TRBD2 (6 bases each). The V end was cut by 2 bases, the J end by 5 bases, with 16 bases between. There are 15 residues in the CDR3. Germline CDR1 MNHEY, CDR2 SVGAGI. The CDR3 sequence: CASSYEGGRKDEQYF. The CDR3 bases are TGTGCCAGCAGTTACGAAGGGGGGAGAAAGGACGAGCAGTACTTC.